The following is a T cell receptor (beta chain) sequence with its context. Its target is unknown. The data were taken from a study of CD4 T cells in relation to SARS-CoV-2 and coronaviruses. Sequencing used immunoSEQ multiplex PCR; TCRdb keeps in-frame clones, though not all of them. The sample holds approximately 70,000 clones, approximately 95% seen once. Overall study findings and caveats: In 55% to 75% of donors, memory CD4+ clonotypes crossrecognized SARS-CoV-2 and at least one common cold coronavirus spike.

The CDR3 covers 15 residues. V lost 0 bases to trimming and J lost 3 bases, with 9 bases between them. The germline CDR1 and CDR2 sequences are WSHSY and SAAADI. Before the COVID-19 pandemic, during about 2011-2019, CD4+ T cells were taken from unexposed donors. The J gene is TRBJ1-3, the V gene TRBV10-2; tentative D call: TRBD1 (5 bases). Material: naive CD4+ T cells from PBMCs. Subset in this sample: naive CD4+ T cells isolated by negative enrichment. The sequence was collected from a human donor in good health. This CDR3 reads CASSESGRGGNTIYF. The CDR3 coding sequence is TGCGCCAGCAGTGAGTCTGGGAGGGGTGGAAACACCATATATTTT.